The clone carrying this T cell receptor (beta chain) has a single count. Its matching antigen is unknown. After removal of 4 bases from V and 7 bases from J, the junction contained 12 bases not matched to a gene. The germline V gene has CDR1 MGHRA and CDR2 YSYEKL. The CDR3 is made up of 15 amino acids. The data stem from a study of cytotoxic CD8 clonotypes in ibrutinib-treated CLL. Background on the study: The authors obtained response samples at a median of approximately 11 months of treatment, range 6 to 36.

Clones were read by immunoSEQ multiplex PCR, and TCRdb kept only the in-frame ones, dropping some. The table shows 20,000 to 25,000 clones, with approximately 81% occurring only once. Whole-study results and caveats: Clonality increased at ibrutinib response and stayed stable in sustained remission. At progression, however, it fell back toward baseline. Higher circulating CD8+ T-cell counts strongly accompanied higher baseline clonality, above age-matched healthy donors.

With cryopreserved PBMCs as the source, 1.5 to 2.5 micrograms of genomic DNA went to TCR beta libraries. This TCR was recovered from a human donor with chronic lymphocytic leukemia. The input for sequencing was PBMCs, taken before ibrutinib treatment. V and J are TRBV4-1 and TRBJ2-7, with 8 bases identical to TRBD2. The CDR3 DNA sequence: TGCGCCAGCAGCCCTCGGCTAGCGGGTTTCTCTGAGCAGTACTTC. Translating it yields CASSPRLAGFSEQYF.